The sequence of this T cell receptor beta chain was determined in a study of shared clonotypes between healthy human individuals. Only CD45RO-negative cells positively selected for CCR7 counted as naive CD8 cells, so terminally differentiated effector memory CD45RA+ cells were excluded. The table came from immunoSEQ multiplex PCR; TCRdb's copy has only in-frame clones and leaves some out. The sample includes under 700,000 clones, approximately 95% of them seen just once. On this clone: Its antigen remains unknown.

Study-level points and caveats: When compared with the clonotypes that were shared by all four sorted-subset donors, the non-shared clonotypes turned out to have lower generation probabilities. Memory subsets had estimated richness that was generally smaller than that of naive subsets.

V lost 1 base, J lost 6 bases, and 6 bases lay in between. Germline V gene sequence: CDR1 SEHNR, CDR2 FQNEAQ (reference sequence). This CDR3 is built from 13 residues. The chain carries TRBV7-9 and TRBJ1-4; D is uncertain. Sequenced: naive CD8+ T cells sorted from blood. The origin of this receptor is a woman aged 25 to 45 in good health. The CDR3 is CASSLVAHEKLFF. CDR3 bases: TGTGCCAGCAGCTTAGTGGCCCATGAAAAACTGTTTTTT.